This TCR beta chain was sequenced in a study of cytomegalovirus exposure and HLA in healthy donors. CDR3 length equals 14 residues. Trimming stripped 4 bases from V and 7 bases from J, with 15 bases between. Germline values: CDR1 SGHRS, CDR2 YFSETQ. Researchers ran the PCR with 60 Vbeta and 13 Jbeta primers. Profiling relied on immunoSEQ multiplex PCR, and the TCRdb table lists in-frame clones only, not all of them. Its table records 55,000 to 70,000 clones. The sequenced material came from PBMCs. V usage is TRBV5-1 and J usage is TRBJ1-5; D unresolved. The clonotype originates from a female donor in good health and CMV-seropositive. The CDR3 DNA is TGCGCCAGCAGCCCAGGCGCCGAGCGGCAGCCCCAGCATTTT. It encodes CASSPGAERQPQHF.